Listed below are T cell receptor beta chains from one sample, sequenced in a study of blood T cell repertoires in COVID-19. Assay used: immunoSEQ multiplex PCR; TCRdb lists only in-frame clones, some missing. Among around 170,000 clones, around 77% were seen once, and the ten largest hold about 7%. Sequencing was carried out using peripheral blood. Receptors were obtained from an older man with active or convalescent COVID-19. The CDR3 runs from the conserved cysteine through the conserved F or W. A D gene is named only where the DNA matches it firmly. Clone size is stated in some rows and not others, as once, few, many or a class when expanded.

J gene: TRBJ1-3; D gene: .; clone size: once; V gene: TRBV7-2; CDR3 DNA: TGTGCCAGCAGCTTACCACATGAACGCTCTGGAAACACCATATATTTT; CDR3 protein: CASSLPHERSGNTIYF
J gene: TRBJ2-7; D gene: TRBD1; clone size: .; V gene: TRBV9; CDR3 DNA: TGTGCCAGCAGCCCAGAGGAGGCAGGGGGTGATTACGAGCAGTACTTC; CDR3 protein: CASSPEEAGGDYEQYF
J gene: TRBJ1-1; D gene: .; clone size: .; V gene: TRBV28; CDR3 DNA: TGTGCCAGCAGACAGCGGACGGGTGAAGCTTTCTTT; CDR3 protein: CASRQRTGEAFF
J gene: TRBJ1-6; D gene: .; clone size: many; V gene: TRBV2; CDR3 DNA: TGTGCCAGCAGTGCACAGGGAAGCTCCTATAATTCACCCCTCCACTTT; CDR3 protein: CASSAQGSSYNSPLHF
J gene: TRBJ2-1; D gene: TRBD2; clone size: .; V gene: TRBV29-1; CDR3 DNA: TGCAGCGCCTCCGGACTAGCGGGTCTCAATGAGCAGTTCTTC; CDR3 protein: CSASGLAGLNEQFF
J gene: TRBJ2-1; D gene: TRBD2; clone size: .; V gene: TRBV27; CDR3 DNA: TGTGCCAGCAGTCTAACTAGCGGAACCTACAATGAGCAGTTCTTC; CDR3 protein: CASSLTSGTYNEQFF
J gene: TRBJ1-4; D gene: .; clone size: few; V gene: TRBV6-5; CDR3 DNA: TGTGCCAGCAGGGGGCAGGTCTATCATGAAAAACTGTTTTTT; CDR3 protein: CASRGQVYHEKLFF
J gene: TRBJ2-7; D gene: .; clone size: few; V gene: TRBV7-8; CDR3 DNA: TGTGCCAGCAGCTTACTCGGGTCGGAGCAGTACTTC; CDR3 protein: CASSLLGSEQYF
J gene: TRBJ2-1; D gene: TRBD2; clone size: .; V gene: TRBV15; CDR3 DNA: TGTGCCACCAGCAGAGATTTTGCACTAGCGGACAATGAGCAGTTCTTC; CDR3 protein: CATSRDFALADNEQFF
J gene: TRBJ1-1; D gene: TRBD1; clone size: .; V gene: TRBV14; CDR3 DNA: TGTGCCAGCAGCCTGTGGACAGGTGCGAACACTGAAGCTTTCTTT; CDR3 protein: CASSLWTGANTEAFF
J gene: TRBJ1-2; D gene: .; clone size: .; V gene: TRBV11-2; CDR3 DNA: TGTGCCAGCAGCCCTCGACAGCTTCACTATGGCTACACCTTC; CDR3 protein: CASSPRQLHYGYTF
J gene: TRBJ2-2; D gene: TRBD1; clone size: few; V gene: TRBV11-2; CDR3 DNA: TGTGCCAGCAGCGCCGCCAGGGGGCGGGACGGGGAGCTGTTTTTT; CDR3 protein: CASSAARGRDGELFF
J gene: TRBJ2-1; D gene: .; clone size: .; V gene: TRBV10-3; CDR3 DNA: TGTGCCATCAAGGAAGACCGGGGTAGCTCCTACAATGAGCAGTTCTTC; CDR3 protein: CAIKEDRGSSYNEQFF
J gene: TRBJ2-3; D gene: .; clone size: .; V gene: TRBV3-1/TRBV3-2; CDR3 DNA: TGTGCCAGCAGCCAAGATACTGAAACAGATACGCAGTATTTT; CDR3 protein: CASSQDTETDTQYF
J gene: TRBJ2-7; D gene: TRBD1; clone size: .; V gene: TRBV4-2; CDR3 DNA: TGTGCCAGCAGCCAGGGTGACAGGGGCCCGTACGAGCAGTACTTC; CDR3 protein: CASSQGDRGPYEQYF
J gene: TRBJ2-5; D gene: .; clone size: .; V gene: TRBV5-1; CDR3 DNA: TGCGCCAGCAGCTTGGGGACAGCCTACTCGCAAGAGACCCAGTACTTC; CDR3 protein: CASSLGTAYSQETQYF
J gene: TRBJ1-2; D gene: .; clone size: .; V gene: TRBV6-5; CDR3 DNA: TGTGCCAGCAGAGGACAGAACTATGGCTACACCTTC; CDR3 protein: CASRGQNYGYTF
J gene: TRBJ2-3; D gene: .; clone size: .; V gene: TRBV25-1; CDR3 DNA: TGTGCCAGCAGTGAATGGAGGGGAAGCACAGATACGCAGTATTTT; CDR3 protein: CASSEWRGSTDTQYF
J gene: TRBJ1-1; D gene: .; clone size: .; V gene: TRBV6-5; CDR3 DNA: TGTGCCGTTGGGGGGGGTACTGAAGCTTTCTTT; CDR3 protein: CAVGGGTEAFF
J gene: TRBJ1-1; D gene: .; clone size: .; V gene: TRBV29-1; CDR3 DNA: TGCAGCGCTCAACGACAGGTTGACCCTGAAGCTTTCTTT; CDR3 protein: CSAQRQVDPEAFF
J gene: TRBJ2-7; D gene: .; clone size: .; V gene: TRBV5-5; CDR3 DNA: TGTGCCAGCTCCCCCCGGACTTCGAACTCCTACGAGCAGTACTTC; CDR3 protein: CASSPRTSNSYEQYF
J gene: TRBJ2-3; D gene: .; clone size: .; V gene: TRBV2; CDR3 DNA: TGTGCCAGCGGTCCTCTCGTGGGGCGAGGCACAGATACGCAGTATTTT; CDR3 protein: CASGPLVGRGTDTQYF
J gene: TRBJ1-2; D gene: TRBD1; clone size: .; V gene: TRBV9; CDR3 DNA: TGTGCCAGCAGCGCGAGCAGGGACAGACCCACAGCTAACTATGGCTACACCTTC; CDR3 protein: CASSASRDRPTANYGYTF
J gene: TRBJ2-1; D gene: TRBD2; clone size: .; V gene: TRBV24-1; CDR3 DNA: TGTGCCACCAGTGACCCCGGGTCGGGGGGGGCCTACAATGAGCAGTTCTTC; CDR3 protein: CATSDPGSGGAYNEQFF
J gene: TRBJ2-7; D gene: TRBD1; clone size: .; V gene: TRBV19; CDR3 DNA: TGTGCCAGTAGTCCCAGTGGACAGGGAGAAGGGCAGTACTTC; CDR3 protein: CASSPSGQGEGQYF
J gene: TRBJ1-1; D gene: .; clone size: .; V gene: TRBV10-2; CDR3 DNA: TGCGCCAGCAGTGCGTTAGAGTTGAACACTGAAGCTTTCTTT; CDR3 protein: CASSALELNTEAFF
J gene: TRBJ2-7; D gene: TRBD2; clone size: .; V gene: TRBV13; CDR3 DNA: TGTGCCAGCAGCCTTTTTAGCGGGAGAGAGACGGAGCAGTACTTC; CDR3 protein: CASSLFSGRETEQYF
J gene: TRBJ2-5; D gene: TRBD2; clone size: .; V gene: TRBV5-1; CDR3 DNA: TGCGCCAGCAGCCCTAGCGGGACCCAAGAGACCCAGTACTTC; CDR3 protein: CASSPSGTQETQYF
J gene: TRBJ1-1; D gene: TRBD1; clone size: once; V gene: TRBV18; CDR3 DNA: TGTGCCAGCTCAAAAACAGGGGGGACTGAAGCTTTCTTT; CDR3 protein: CASSKTGGTEAFF